This T cell receptor beta chain was profiled in a study of shared clonotypes between healthy human individuals. Germline loops: CDR1 LNHDA, CDR2 SQIVND (reference sequence). The CDR3 totals 13 residues. Trimming removed 3 bases from V and 1 base from J, with 6 bases in between. This clone was recorded a few times. Antigen: not known. Within the sample, other DNA sequences also encode this same CDR3. Study-wide results and caveats: Some naive CD4 clonotypes, 4.5% to 5.5%, turned up in common across a handful of donors.

This table comes from immunoSEQ multiplex PCR, and its TCRdb copy is limited to in-frame clones, with some not included. The table shows 2 million to 2.5 million clones, with around 93% occurring only once. Donors were healthy HIV-negative adults without recent acute infections or vaccinations. The chain is built from TRBV19 and TRBJ1-1, with D unresolved. The sample was naive CD4+ T cells from PBMCs. The subset here: CD45RA+ positively selected. This receptor was identified in a man between 18 and 35 years old in good health. Some clones in this sample may be carry-over from other donors' samples. The CDR3 DNA sequence: TGTGCCAGTAGTATTGAACAGAACACTGAAGCTTTCTTT. It yields the protein CASSIEQNTEAFF.